Listed below are T cell receptor beta chains from one sample, sequenced in a study of shared clonotypes between healthy human individuals. The repertoire was sequenced with immunoSEQ multiplex PCR; TCRdb's copy has only in-frame clones and lacks some. The repertoire holds approximately 2,300,000 clones, with 85% to 95% as singletons. Material for sequencing was naive CD4+ T cells from PBMCs. The receptors derive from a man between 18 and 35 years old in good health. Some clones in this sample may be carry-over from other donors' samples. Each CDR3 is given with its conserved first and last residue. A D gene is named only where the DNA matches it firmly. Not all rows give a size; the values are once, few, many and, for expanded clones, a class.

d_gene,j_gene,abundance,v_gene,CDR3nt,CDR3aa
NA,TRBJ2-5,NA,TRBV9,TGTGCCAGCAGCGTACGCGGGGGCGAGACCCAGTACTTC,CASSVRGGETQYF
NA,TRBJ1-2,NA,TRBV28,TGTGCCAGCAGTTTGTCTTCCGGGCCGATCTATGGCTACACCTTC,CASSLSSGPIYGYTF
NA,TRBJ2-2,NA,TRBV11-2,TGTGCCAGCAGCTTAACTCCTTTGAACACCGGGGAGCTGTTTTTT,CASSLTPLNTGELFF
TRBD2,TRBJ2-1,few,TRBV5-4,TGTGCCAGCAGCCCGGGACTAGCGGGAGGATACAATGAGCAGTTCTTC,CASSPGLAGGYNEQFF
TRBD1,TRBJ1-5,NA,TRBV28,TGTGCCATTACCAGGGGGACAGTTAGCAATCAGCCCCAGCATTTT,CAITRGTVSNQPQHF
TRBD1,TRBJ1-4,NA,TRBV5-1,TGCGCCAGCAGCTCGCAGGGGGTTGGAGAAAAACTGTTTTTT,CASSSQGVGEKLFF
TRBD2,TRBJ2-5,NA,TRBV28,TGTGCCAGCAGTTTACTAGGGGATGGCGGGGGGGAAAGGGAGACCCAGTACTTC,CASSLLGDGGGERETQYF
NA,TRBJ2-1,NA,TRBV4-3,TGCGCCAGCAGCCGCGAGGTCTACTACAATGAGCAGTTCTTC,CASSREVYYNEQFF
NA,TRBJ2-5,NA,TRBV28,TGTGCCAGCAGACGTGGACCTTTGGAGACCCAGTACTTC,CASRRGPLETQYF
NA,TRBJ1-4,NA,TRBV7-2,TGTGCCAGCAGTTCGGACAGCTCAACTAATGAAAAACTGTTTTTT,CASSSDSSTNEKLFF
NA,TRBJ1-1,NA,TRBV7-8,TGTGCCAGTAGACTAAGGGGTAGTAGTACTGAAGCTTTCTTT,CASRLRGSSTEAFF
NA,TRBJ1-5,NA,TRBV14,TGTGCCAGCAGCCACCCGGGAGTCAATCAGCCCCAGCATTTT,CASSHPGVNQPQHF
NA,TRBJ2-7,NA,TRBV15,TGTGCCACCAGTGGTGCGGGGGACATAGCGGGCGAGCAGTACTTC,CATSGAGDIAGEQYF
NA,TRBJ1-4,NA,TRBV5-1,TGCGCCAGCAGCTTGGTCGCAGGGATCGCGGGAAAACTGTTTTTT,CASSLVAGIAGKLFF
NA,TRBJ2-1,NA,TRBV10-3,TGTGCCATCAGTGAGTCCGGGGCAGGGAATGACAATGAGCAGTTCTTC,CAISESGAGNDNEQFF
TRBD1,TRBJ1-1,few,TRBV30,TGTGCCTGGAGTTCGGCCAGGACAGGGTTGTATATCGGTGAAGCTTTCTTT,CAWSSARTGLYIGEAFF
NA,TRBJ2-5,NA,TRBV5-4,TGTGCCAGCAGCCCTGGGGGCTCGGGAGAGACCCAGTACTTC,CASSPGGSGETQYF